The 15 T cell receptor beta chains given below trace back to one sample, sequenced in a study of blood T cell repertoires in COVID-19. Repertoires were generated with immunoSEQ multiplex PCR, while TCRdb's copy carries only in-frame clones and drops some. In the table there are around 40,000 clones, about nine tenths of which are singletons. What was sequenced was peripheral blood. The receptors were gathered from a woman aged 25 to 39 in a cohort sampled during active COVID-19.

The V gene is TRBV24-1, the J gene TRBJ2-7; 11 bases map to TRBD2. After removal of 4 bases from V and 2 bases from J, the junction contained 6 bases not matched to a gene. The germline V gene has CDR1 KGHDR and CDR2 SFDVKD. The CDR3 contains 16 residues. CDR3 bases: TGTGCCACCAGTGACGGGACTAGCGGACGCACCTACGAGCAGTACTTC. Translating gives CATSDGTSGRTYEQYF.

The V call is TRBV6-5, the J call TRBJ1-5; D is possibly TRBD1 (5 bases). Germline CDR1 reads MNHEY; CDR2 reads SVGAGI. This CDR3 is built from 13 residues. Trimming took 6 bases from V and 2 from J, leaving 8 bases between them. DNA for the CDR3: TGTGCCAGCAGGCCACAGGGCAATCAGCCCCAGCATTTT. This codes for CASRPQGNQPQHF.

This clone was seen once. The genes are TRBV19 and TRBJ2-7, with 7 bases identical to TRBD1. The CDR3 runs to 13 residues. J lost 6 bases, V lost 1 base, and 3 bases had no gene match. The V gene's germline CDR1 is LNHDA and CDR2 SQIVND (reference sequence). For the CDR3, the DNA is TGTGCCAGTAGTATAGTGCCAGGGGGCGAGCAGTACTTC. Its protein is CASSIVPGGEQYF.

The V and J genes are TRBV7-9 and TRBJ2-3, with a possible D match to TRBD1 (5 bases). The germline V and J ends were trimmed by 5 bases and 4 bases, with 13 bases remaining between them. Germline CDR1 SEHNR, CDR2 FQNEAQ (reference sequence). This CDR3 region has 14 residues. The CDR3 coding sequence is TGTGCCAGCAGCGTGGAAGGGGCGGCAGATACGCAGTATTTT. It is translated as CASSVEGAADTQYF.

For this clone: Other DNA sequences in this specimen translate into the identical CDR3. The chain couples TRBV5-1 to TRBJ2-7, with D possibly TRBD2 on 5 matching bases. The CDR3 totals 14 residues. V was trimmed by 3 bases and J by 2 bases, leaving 12 bases between them. CDR1 and CDR2 (germline): SGHRS, YFSETQ. CDR3 in amino acids: CASSSRGGTYEQYF. The CDR3 coding sequence is TGCGCCAGCAGCTCGCGCGGAGGAACCTACGAGCAGTACTTC. Filled out from reference TRBV5-1 and TRBJ2-7, the complete variable domain reads KAGVTQTPRYLIKTRGQQVTLSCSPISGHRSVSWYQQTPGQGLQFLFEYFSETQRNKGNFPGRFSGRQFSNSRSEMNVSTLELGDSALYLCASSSRGGTYEQYFGPGTRLTVT.

This chain joins TRBV28 and TRBJ1-2; 7 bases are shared with TRBD1. The germline V gene encodes CDR1 MDHEN and CDR2 SYDVKM. This CDR3 is built from 16 residues. V shed 4 bases, J shed 5 bases, and the junction held 13 bases outside the gene matches. The CDR3, as DNA: TGTGCCAGCAGTTCAAACAGGGGCGGAGTGGGGTATGGCTACACCTTC. Translated, it gives CASSSNRGGVGYGYTF.

This rearrangement joins TRBV7-6 to TRBJ1-1; no definite D call. Germline V gene sequence: CDR1 SGHVS, CDR2 FNYEAQ. The CDR3 has 13 amino acids. Trimming removed 4 bases at V and 4 bases at J, with 10 bases between. The CDR3 bases are TGTGCCAGCAGCTCAGGACGGGGCACTGAAGCTTTCTTT. Protein product: CASSSGRGTEAFF.

This chain joins TRBV5-6 and TRBJ2-2, with TRBD1 matching 9 bases. V lost 3 bases to trimming and J lost 1 base; unmatched junction nucleotides: 1. CDR3 length equals 15 residues. CDR1 is SGHDT, CDR2 YYEEEE, per germline. The CDR3 coding sequence is TGTGCCAGCAGCTGGACAGGGGTGAACACCGGGGAGCTGTTTTTT. This codes for CASSWTGVNTGELFF.

This chain joins TRBV2 and TRBJ2-5; TRBD1 matches 7 bases. The germline V gene encodes CDR1 SNHLY and CDR2 FYNNEI. The CDR3 consists of 16 residues. V shed 4 bases and J 5 bases; nucleotides not matched to a gene: 13. The CDR3 loop reads CASSGQGDTARETQYF. In nucleotides, the CDR3 is TGTGCCAGCAGTGGACAGGGCGATACAGCCCGGGAGACCCAGTACTTC.

The rearrangement joins TRBV12-3 or TRBV12-4 to TRBJ1-2; D is uncertain. This CDR3 is 13 amino acids long. Trimming cost V 3 bases and J 4 bases, with 9 bases left between them. This chain's CDR3 is CASSFSGAYGYTF. DNA of the CDR3: TGTGCCAGCAGTTTCTCTGGAGCCTATGGCTACACCTTC.

In its sample, this clone was seen once. The V and J genes are TRBV13 and TRBJ1-6; 7 nucleotides match TRBD1. V lost 5 bases to trimming and J lost 7 bases; unmatched junction nucleotides: 8. CDR1 and CDR2 from the germline V gene are PRHDT and FYEKMQ (reference sequence). The CDR3 contains 15 residues. The CDR3 is CASSKEDRANSPLHF. The CDR3 nucleotides read TGTGCCAGCAGCAAGGAAGACAGGGCAAATTCACCCCTCCACTTT. Supplemented by reference TRBV13 and TRBJ1-6, the full variable domain reads AAGVIQSPRHLIKEKRETATLKCYPIPRHDTVYWYQQGPGQDPQFLISFYEKMQSDKGSIPDRFSAQQFSDYHSELNMSSLELGDSALYFCASSKEDRANSPLHFGNGTRLTVT.

CDR3: CASSLRQGSQEQFF. The CDR3 nucleotides read TGTGCCAGCAGCCTCAGACAGGGTAGTCAGGAGCAGTTCTTC. The rearrangement links TRBV5-4 to TRBJ2-1; TRBD1 matches 7 bases. The V segment lost 4 bases and the J segment 10 bases; nucleotides outside the gene matches: 11. Germline CDR1 and CDR2: SGHNT and YYREEE (reference sequence). The CDR3 is made up of 14 amino acids.

The chain links TRBV7-2 to TRBJ1-1; unclear D gene. V was clipped by 5 bases and J by 5 bases, with 12 bases between them. In germline, CDR1 is SGHTA, CDR2 FQGNSA. CDR3 size: 13 residues. In DNA form, the CDR3 reads TGTGCCAGCAGCCCCCTCGGTCCTACTGAAGCTTTCTTT. Its translation is CASSPLGPTEAFF. Looking up the rest from reference TRBV7-2 and TRBJ1-1 gives the full variable domain: GAGVSQSPSNKVTEKGKDVELRCDPISGHTALYWYRQSLGQGLEFLIYFQGNSAPDKSGLPSDRFSAERTGGSVSTLTIQRTQQEDSAVYLCASSPLGPTEAFFGQGTRLTVV.

The genes are TRBV19 and TRBJ2-3, with 7 positions matching TRBD2. CDR3 size: 15 residues. Germline CDR1 is LNHDA and CDR2 is SQIVND (reference sequence). With 4 bases clipped from V and 3 bases from J, the junction kept 7 bases outside the gene matches. This CDR3 is CASSTTSKRTDTQYF. CDR3 nucleotide sequence: TGTGCCAGTAGTACGACTAGCAAGAGAACAGATACGCAGTATTTT.

V usage is TRBV11-2 and J usage is TRBJ1-1, with D possibly being TRBD1 (6 bases). Germline CDR1 is SGHAT and CDR2 is FQNNGV. This CDR3 has 14 residues. With 1 base removed from V and 5 bases from J, the gap between germline ends came to 11 bases. This CDR3 is CASSLAGGRTEAFF. The CDR3 DNA is TGTGCCAGCAGCTTAGCTGGGGGCAGGACTGAAGCTTTCTTT.